This T cell receptor beta chain was recovered during a study of patients and donors after allogeneic stem cell transplantation (dated by TCRdb to 2020 to 2021). Receptors were amplified or captured by RT-PCR. This sample was sequenced with a NextSeq 550. Using fastp trimming at Q25 and MiXCR clonotype assembly, TCRdb reanalyzed the public sequencing data and kept in-frame beta chains. Duplicate CDR3 protein sequences are folded into a single record with the most common DNA and genes. Recorded for this sample are fewer than 500,000 distinct CDR3 sequences; 15% to 20% of them occurred a single time. The leading ten clones occupy 7.2% of the sample. Trimmed from V: 7 bases; trimmed from J: 4 bases; junction bases lacking a gene match: 5. The CDR3 numbers 12 residues from cysteine through phenylalanine. Just CDR3 DNA is preserved here, 36 bases in frame from base 1. Looking up the germline V gene yields CDR1 SQVTM and CDR2 ANQGSEA.

As for this clonotype: Its antigen has not been determined. No much larger clonotype is one base removed from it; base qualities were not supplied.

The receptor was derived from a human donor who was either an allogeneic HSCT recipient or a stem cell or donor lymphocyte infusion donor (not recorded which). It is not recorded whose cells these are; they may come from a transplant donor. Sample: blood, either unsorted or a sorted T cell fraction (not recorded which). Here the chain combines TRBV29-1 and TRBJ1-2, and TRBD1 aligns with 8 junction nucleotides. The nucleotide sequence reads as follows: TGCAGCGCCAAGACAGGGGCCTATGGCTACACCTTC. This encodes CSAKTGAYGYTF.